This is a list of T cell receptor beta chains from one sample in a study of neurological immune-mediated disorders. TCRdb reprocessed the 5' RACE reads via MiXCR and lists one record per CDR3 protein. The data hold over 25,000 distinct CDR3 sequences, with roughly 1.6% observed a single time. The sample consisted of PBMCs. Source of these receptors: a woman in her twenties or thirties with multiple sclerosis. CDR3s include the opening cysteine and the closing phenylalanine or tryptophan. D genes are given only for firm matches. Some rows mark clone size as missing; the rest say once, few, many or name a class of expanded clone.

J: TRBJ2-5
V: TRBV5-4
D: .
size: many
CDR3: CASTLVGSQETQYF
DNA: TGTGCCAGCACACTGGTGGGATCTCAAGAGACCCAGTACTTC

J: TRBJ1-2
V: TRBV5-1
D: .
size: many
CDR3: CASSSPPNYGYTF
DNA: TGCGCCAGCAGCTCACCACCTAACTATGGCTACACCTTC

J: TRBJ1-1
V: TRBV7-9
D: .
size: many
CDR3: CASSYGDTEAFF
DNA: TGTGCCAGCAGCTACGGTGACACTGAAGCTTTCTTT

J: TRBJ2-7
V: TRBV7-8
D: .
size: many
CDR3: CASSLLPRHGGAYEQYF
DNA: TGTGCCAGCAGCTTACTTCCTAGACACGGTGGGGCCTACGAGCAGTACTTC

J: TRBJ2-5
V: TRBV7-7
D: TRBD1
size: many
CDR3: CASSLTGGQETQYF
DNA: TGTGCCAGCAGCTTGACAGGGGGCCAAGAGACCCAGTACTTC

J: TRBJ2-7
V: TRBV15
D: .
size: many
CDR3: CATSRDGPPYEQYF
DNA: TGTGCCACCAGCAGAGATGGACCCCCTTACGAGCAGTACTTC

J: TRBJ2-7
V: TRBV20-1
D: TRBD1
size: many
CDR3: CSARTGGPYEQYF
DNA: TGCAGTGCTCGGACAGGGGGACCCTACGAGCAGTACTTC

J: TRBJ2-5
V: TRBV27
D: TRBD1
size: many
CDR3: CASSFVAGGNQETQYF
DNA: TGTGCCAGCAGTTTTGTGGCAGGGGGCAACCAAGAGACCCAGTACTTC

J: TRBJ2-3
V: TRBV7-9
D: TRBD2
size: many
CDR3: CASSTTSGVTDTQYF
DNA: TGTGCCAGCAGCACTACTAGCGGGGTCACAGATACGCAGTATTTT

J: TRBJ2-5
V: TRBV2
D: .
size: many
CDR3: CAIGGQETQYF
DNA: TGTGCCATAGGGGGCCAAGAGACCCAGTACTTC

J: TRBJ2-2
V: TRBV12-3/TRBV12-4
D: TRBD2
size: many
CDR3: CASRTGLARTGELFF
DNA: TGTGCCAGCAGGACCGGACTAGCTCGCACCGGGGAGCTGTTTTTT

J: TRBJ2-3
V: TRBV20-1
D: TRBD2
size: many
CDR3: CSASGGGAQAQYF
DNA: TGCAGTGCTAGCGGCGGGGGGGCACAGGCGCAGTATTTT

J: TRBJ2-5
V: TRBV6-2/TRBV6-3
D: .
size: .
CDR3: CDSKTDGETQYF
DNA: TGTGACAGCAAAACTGATGGAGAGACCCAGTACTTC

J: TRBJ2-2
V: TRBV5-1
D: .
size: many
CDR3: CASSPPVANTGELFF
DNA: TGCGCCAGCAGCCCTCCCGTCGCGAACACCGGGGAGCTGTTTTTT

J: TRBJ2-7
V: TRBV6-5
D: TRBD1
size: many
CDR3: CASSMTGAGYEQYF
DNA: TGTGCCAGCAGCATGACAGGGGCAGGGTACGAGCAGTACTTC

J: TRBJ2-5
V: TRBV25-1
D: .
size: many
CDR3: CASGPDSHQETQYF
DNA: TGTGCCAGCGGCCCTGACAGCCACCAAGAGACCCAGTACTTC

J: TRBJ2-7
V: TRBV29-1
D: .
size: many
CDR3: CSVTRQQSSYEQYF
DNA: TGCAGCGTTACGCGCCAACAGAGCTCCTACGAGCAGTACTTC

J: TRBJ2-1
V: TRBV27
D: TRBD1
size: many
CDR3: CASSRDRALSLYNEQFF
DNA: TGTGCCAGCAGCCGGGACAGGGCCCTTTCACTATACAATGAGCAGTTCTTC

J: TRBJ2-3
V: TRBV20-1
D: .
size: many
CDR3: CSATRRGPTDTQYF
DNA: TGCAGTGCCACAAGGCGGGGCCCAACAGATACGCAGTATTTT

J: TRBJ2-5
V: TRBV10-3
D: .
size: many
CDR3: CAIRDGSGFQETQYF
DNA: TGTGCCATACGGGATGGTAGCGGATTCCAAGAGACCCAGTACTTC

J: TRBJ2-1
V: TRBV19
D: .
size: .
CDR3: CASSMLAPAGAQFF
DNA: TGTGCCAGTAGTATGCTGGCGCCCGCGGGTGCGCAGTTCTTC

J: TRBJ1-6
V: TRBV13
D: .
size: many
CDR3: CASSLWGQNSPLHF
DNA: TGTGCCAGCAGCTTATGGGGCCAGAATTCACCCCTCCACTTT

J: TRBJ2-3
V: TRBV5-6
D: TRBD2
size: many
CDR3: CASFRLAGGASTDTQYF
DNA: TGTGCCAGCTTCCGACTAGCGGGGGGTGCTAGCACAGATACGCAGTATTTT

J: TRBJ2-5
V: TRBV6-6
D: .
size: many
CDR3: CASSYSGTHPGTQYF
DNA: TGTGCCAGCAGTTACTCCGGGACGCACCCAGGGACCCAGTACTTC

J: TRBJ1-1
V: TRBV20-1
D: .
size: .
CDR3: CSARSLGGFTEAFF
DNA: TGCAGTGCTAGATCCCTCGGCGGTTTCACTGAAGCTTTCTTT

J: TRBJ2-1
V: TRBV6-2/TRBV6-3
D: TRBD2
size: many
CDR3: CASSTPGTSEGNEQFF
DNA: TGTGCCAGCAGCACCCCCGGGACTAGCGAGGGCAATGAGCAGTTCTTC

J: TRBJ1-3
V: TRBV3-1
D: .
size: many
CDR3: CASSQDQPGAGNTIYF
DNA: TGTGCCAGCAGCCAAGATCAACCCGGAGCTGGAAACACCATATATTTT

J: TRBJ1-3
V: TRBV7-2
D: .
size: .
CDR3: CASSPRTDSGNTIYF
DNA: TGTGCCAGCAGCCCTCGGACAGACTCTGGAAACACCATATATTTT

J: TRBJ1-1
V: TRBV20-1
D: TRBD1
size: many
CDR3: CSATNRGGTEAFF
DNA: TGCAGTGCTACAAACAGGGGGGGCACTGAAGCTTTCTTT

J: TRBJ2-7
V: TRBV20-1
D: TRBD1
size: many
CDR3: CSADRGIYEQYF
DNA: TGCAGTGCTGACAGGGGAATCTACGAGCAGTACTTC

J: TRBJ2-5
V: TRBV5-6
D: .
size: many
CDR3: CASSLVSGYRQETQYF
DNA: TGTGCCAGCAGCTTGGTCTCCGGGTATAGGCAAGAGACCCAGTACTTC

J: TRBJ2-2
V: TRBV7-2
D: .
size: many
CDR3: CASSDRTTGELFF
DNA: TGTGCCAGCAGCGACCGGACCACAGGGGAGCTGTTTTTT

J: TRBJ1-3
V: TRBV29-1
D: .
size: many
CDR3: CSFVSGNTIYF
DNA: TGCAGCTTCGTCTCTGGAAACACCATATATTTT

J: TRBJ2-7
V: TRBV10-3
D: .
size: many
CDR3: CAIRRNDEQYF
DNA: TGTGCCATCCGGCGGAATGACGAGCAGTACTTC

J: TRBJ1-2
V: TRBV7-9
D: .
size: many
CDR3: CASSRAGEGVYGYTF
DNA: TGTGCCAGCAGCCGGGCAGGGGAAGGAGTCTATGGCTACACCTTC

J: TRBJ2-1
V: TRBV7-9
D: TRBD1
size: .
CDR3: CASRPPGTGEGEQFF
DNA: TGTGCCAGCAGACCCCCCGGGACAGGGGAAGGTGAGCAGTTCTTC

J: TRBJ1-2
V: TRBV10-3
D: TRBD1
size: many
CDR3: CAISEWTGYDGYTF
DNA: TGTGCCATCAGTGAGTGGACAGGGTATGATGGCTACACCTTC

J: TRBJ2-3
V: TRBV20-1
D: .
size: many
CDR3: CSAREGTDTQYF
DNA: TGCAGTGCTAGGGAGGGGACAGATACGCAGTATTTT

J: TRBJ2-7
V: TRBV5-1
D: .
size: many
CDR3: CASSPRTDMIYEQYF
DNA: TGCGCCAGCAGCCCGCGGACGGATATGATCTACGAGCAGTACTTC